The present T cell receptor beta chain was sequenced within a study of CXCR3-negative and CXCR3-positive naive CD8 T cells. The study's findings and limits: Researchers report that CXCR3-positive naive cells carry more hydrophobic TRB CDR3s than CXCR3-negative naive cells. High diversity, comparable across both naive subsets, contrasted with much lower diversity in memory CD8+ cells.

In regard to this clonotype: The antigen remains undetermined.

Preparation of TRB cDNA libraries relied on 5' RACE carrying UMI labels. From the 5' RACE reads, TCRdb lists one entry per CDR3 protein and no DNA. Across about 98,000 distinct CDR3 sequences, the top ten clones capture approximately 0.99% of the sample. Sequencing input: naive CXCR3+ CD8+ T cells from blood. Subset given: CD45RO-CCR7+CD27+CD95- naive CD8+ T cells expressing CXCR3 (TNR3+). This sequence originates from a human donor in good health. Some clones in this sample may be carry-over from other donors' samples.

This chain's CDR3 is CASSLSQGWYGTEAFF. The chain links TRBV7-9 to TRBJ1-1; TCRdb outputs TRBD1, but without DNA this stays unchecked. CDR1 is SEHNR and CDR2 is FQNEAQ in the germline V gene (reference sequence). This CDR3 contains 16 residues.